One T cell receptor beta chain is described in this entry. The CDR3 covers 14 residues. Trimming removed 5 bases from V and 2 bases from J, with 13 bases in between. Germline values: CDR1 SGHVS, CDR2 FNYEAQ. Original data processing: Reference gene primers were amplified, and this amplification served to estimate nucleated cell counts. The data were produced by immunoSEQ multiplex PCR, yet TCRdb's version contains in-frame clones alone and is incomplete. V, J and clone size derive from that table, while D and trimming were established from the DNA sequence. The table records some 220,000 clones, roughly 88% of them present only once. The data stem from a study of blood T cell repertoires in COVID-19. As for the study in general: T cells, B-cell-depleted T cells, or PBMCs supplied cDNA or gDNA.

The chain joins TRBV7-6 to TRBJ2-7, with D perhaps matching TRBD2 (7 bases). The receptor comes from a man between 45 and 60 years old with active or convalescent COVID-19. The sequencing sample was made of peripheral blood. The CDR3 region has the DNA TGTGCCAGCAGCCTCGAGGGGGGGCCCTACGAGCAGTACTTC. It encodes CASSLEGGPYEQYF.